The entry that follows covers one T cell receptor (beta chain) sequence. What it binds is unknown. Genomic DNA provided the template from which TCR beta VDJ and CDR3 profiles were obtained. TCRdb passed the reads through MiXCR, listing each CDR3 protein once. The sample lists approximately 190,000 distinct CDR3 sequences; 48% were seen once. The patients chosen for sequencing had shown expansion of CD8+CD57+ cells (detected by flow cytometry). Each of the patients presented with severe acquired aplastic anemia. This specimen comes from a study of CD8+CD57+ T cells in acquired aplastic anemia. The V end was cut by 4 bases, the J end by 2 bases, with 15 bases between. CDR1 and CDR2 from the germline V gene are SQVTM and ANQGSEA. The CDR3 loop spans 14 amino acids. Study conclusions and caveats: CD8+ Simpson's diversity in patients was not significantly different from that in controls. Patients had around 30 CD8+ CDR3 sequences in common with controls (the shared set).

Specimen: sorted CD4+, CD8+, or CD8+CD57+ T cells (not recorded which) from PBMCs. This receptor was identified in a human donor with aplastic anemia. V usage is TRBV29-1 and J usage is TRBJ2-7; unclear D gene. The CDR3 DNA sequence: TGCAGCGTTGTCCGAGCATACGAACCCTACGAGCAGTACTTC. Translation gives CSVVRAYEPYEQYF.